The clone carrying this T cell receptor (beta chain) came up many times. Antigen specificity is unknown. The unsorted libraries originated from 2 million PBMCs that had been stored at -80 C. The sample belongs to a study of neurological immune-mediated disorders. With 10-nucleotide random UMIs, 5'RACE was used to make the cDNA. TCRdb passed the 5' RACE reads through MiXCR, listing each CDR3 protein once. The sample has about 88,000 distinct CDR3 sequences; 3.5% are singletons. Trimming cost V 5 bases and J 6 bases, with 20 bases left between them. This CDR3 is built from 15 residues. CDR1 and CDR2 (germline): MNHEY, SVGEGT. Study observations and caveats: Across subjects, no CDR3 amino acid sequence appeared in expanded clones of more than one subject, a finding that suggested private repertoires in all groups. Patients with HTLV-1-associated myelopathy showed the most TCR clonal expansion. Those with multiple sclerosis showed the least, falling below healthy controls.

The receptor's source is a woman between 18 and 29 years old with multiple sclerosis. Sequencing was performed on PBMCs. The chain carries TRBV6-2 or TRBV6-3 and TRBJ2-7, with a weak D call TRBD2 (5 bases). The CDR3 region is CASSPLRTASGEQYF. The DNA of the CDR3 is TGTGCCAGCAGTCCCCTGAGGACGGCAAGCGGCGAGCAGTACTTC.